The entry below describes one TCR beta chain. Its antigen remains unknown. This sample is drawn from a study of T cell clusters in autoimmune cytopenias. Notes on the study in general: The cluster-lack signature was not seen for secondary cytopenia versus chronic lymphocytic leukemia.

The CDR3 runs to 15 residues. The germline gives CDR1 MNHEY, CDR2 SVGAGI. Multiplex touch-down PCR amplified TRB using TRB-A and TRB-B pools in one tube. Reprocessing the multiplex PCR reads, TCRdb reports a single entry for every CDR3 protein and omits DNA. This sample's table has approximately 11,000 distinct CDR3 sequences. TRB was amplified from around 250 ng of peripheral blood genomic DNA per sample. This sample also appeared in a second study, on T cell repertoires in aging, cancer and after chemotherapy. Per that study: Donors were grouped into six age bands spanning 30 or younger through 70 or older. Healthy donor repertoires were recorded over several months to years and showed clear clonal overlap.

This clonotype was obtained from a human donor in good health. V is TRBV6-5 and J is TRBJ1-5. The sample consisted of peripheral blood. The CDR3 here is CASKQSQEWAQPQHF.